This entry concerns a single T cell receptor (beta chain). This clone has more than one count but fewer than ten. It lacks a known antigen. Qualities for individual bases were not recorded, and no much larger clone is one base off. These data are taken from a study of PD-1 blockade in classical Hodgkin lymphoma (dated by TCRdb to 2018 to 2021). Concerning the study at large: Nivolumab dosing was 3 mg/kg intravenously every 2 weeks, continuing until either disease progression or unacceptable toxicity. A peripheral blood immune signature of response to PD-1 blockade in classical Hodgkin lymphoma was defined using TCR beta sequencing and CyTOF.

The sample's time point label, in plain terms: cycle 1 day 1 (C1D1), immediately before nivolumab initiation. Every trial patient had relapsed after autologous stem cell transplantation, and cohorts A, B and C differed in prior brentuximab vedotin exposure. The trial cohort was composed of about 53 patients with relapsed/refractory classical Hodgkin lymphoma, for whom complete response, partial response or progressive disease was recorded as best overall response. Trial patients were treated with single-agent nivolumab in the multi-cohort phase II CheckMate 205 trial. An independent review committee assessed best overall response by applying the 2007 International Working Group response criteria. Trial PBMCs were collected immediately before nivolumab initiation (C1D1) and during therapy at cycle 2 day 1 and cycle 4 day 1. Peripheral blood was collected in 8 mL Vacutainer Cell Preparation Tubes, from which PBMCs were isolated by centrifugation and then cryopreserved.

Overall results and qualifications from the work: By C4D1, a significant rise was seen in CD4+ TCR diversity but not in CD8+ TCR diversity (p=0.0027 vs p=0.16), and the rise was most apparent among complete responders (p=0.02). Newly diagnosed patients were reported to have lower baseline TCR diversity than healthy donors, and relapsed/refractory patients were reported to have lower baseline TCR diversity still. Patients starting nivolumab less than 1 year after ASCT had lower diversity and were excluded from later analyses to avoid confounding by immune reconstitution. Only a single clinical trial cohort was studied, and what caused the repertoire differences, possibly disease activity or prior therapy, remained undefined. Baseline diversity similar to that of newly diagnosed patients was observed in trial patients achieving complete response, whereas significantly lower diversity was observed in partial responders and progressors.

The Qiagen DNeasy kit was used to extract genomic DNA from unsorted PBMCs and from the negatively selected CD4+ and CD8+ fractions. TCR beta CDR3 regions were subjected to amplification by immunoSEQ multiplex PCR with primers that anneal to V and J segments. A synthetic immune receptor repertoire was used to minimize amplification bias, and remaining bias was computationally removed after sequencing. In the original analysis: Custom Python scripts were used to quantify repertoire diversity as the Shannon entropy index. Unsorted, CD4+ and CD8+ repertoires were analyzed separately, except in combined analyses where CD4+ and CD8+ sequences were merged in silico. Clonal expansion was defined as a frequency increase of at least 2-fold after treatment compared with C1D1, and clones undetected at baseline were assigned a pseudocount of 0.5. Singleton clones were defined as clones with 0 or 1 copy at C1D1, and non-singleton clones were defined as clones with 2 or more copies. Clones expanded in unsorted samples were annotated as CD4+, CD8+ or unknown by matching protein sequences in sorted samples from the same patient. Wilcoxon tests were applied to paired samples to test diversity changes from C1D1 to C4D1. Drawn from immuneACCESS, this table holds only the in-frame rearrangements with V and J called that TCRdb kept. Clones are partly lost; checked studies trace under half to an unresolved V gene and leave the rest unexplained. The V and J calls and clone size come from that table; D and trimming were worked out from the DNA. The sample table shows more than 35,000 clones, and over 65% are seen once. The ten largest make up 9.5% to 13% of the sample.

From the germline V gene, CDR1 is SGDLS and CDR2 is YYNGEE. The V and J ends are trimmed by 4 bases and 0 bases, leaving 8 bases between them. Taken from cysteine to phenylalanine, the CDR3 has 14 residues. Only the CDR3 DNA stays, 42 bases, in frame from base 1. Recombination linked TRBV9 to TRBJ1-3; no confident D gene assignment can be made. The input for sequencing was peripheral blood mononuclear cells (PBMCs), taken at baseline. This TCR derives from a human donor with classical Hodgkin lymphoma. The sequence in DNA is TGTGCCAGCAGCACTACTAACTCTGGAAACACCATATATTTT. It translates as CASSTTNSGNTIYF.